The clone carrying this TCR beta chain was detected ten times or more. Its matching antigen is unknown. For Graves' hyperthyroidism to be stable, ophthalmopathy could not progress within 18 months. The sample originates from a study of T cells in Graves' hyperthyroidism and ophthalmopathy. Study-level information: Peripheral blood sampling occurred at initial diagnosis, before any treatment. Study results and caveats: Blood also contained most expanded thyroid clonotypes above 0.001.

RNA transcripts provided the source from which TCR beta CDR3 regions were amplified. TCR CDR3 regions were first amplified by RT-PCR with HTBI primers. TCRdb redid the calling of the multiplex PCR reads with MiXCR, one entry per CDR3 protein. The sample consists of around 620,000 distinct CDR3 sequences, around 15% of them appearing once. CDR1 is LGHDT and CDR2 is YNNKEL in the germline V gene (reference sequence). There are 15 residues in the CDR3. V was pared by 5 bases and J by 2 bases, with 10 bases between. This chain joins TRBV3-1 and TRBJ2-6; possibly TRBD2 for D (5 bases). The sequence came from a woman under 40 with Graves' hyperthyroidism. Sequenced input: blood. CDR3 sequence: CASSYEGPGANVLTF. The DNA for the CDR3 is TGTGCCAGCAGCTACGAGGGCCCTGGGGCCAACGTCCTGACTTTC.